These T cell receptor beta chains were read from a single sample in a study of T-cell reconstitution after alpha-beta-depleted transplantation in children. TCRdb redid the calling of the PCR reads with MiXCR, one entry per CDR3 protein. The table shows fewer than 400,000 distinct CDR3 sequences, with roughly 25% occurring only once. This sample comprised PBMCs, mostly from graft donor cells, obtained 180 days after TCRalphabeta/CD19-depleted stem cell transplant. The receptors here all came from a male patient under 18 who had a stem cell transplant for acute lymphoblastic leukemia, so the T cells may come from the graft donor. Both conserved end residues are trimmed from each CDR3. Not every row has a clone size; where given, it reads once, few, many or a size class.

abundance	j_gene	v_gene	CDR3aa
few	TRBJ1-3	TRBV10-3	AISPKADKGSNTIY
-	TRBJ2-7	TRBV20-1	SARKTPSSYEQY
-	TRBJ1-5	TRBV6-5	ASSYFQRAQPQH
-	TRBJ1-6	TRBV27	ASSPVRGAINSPLH
-	TRBJ2-5	TRBV10-1	ASSEFGAAEETQY
few	TRBJ1-2	TRBV20-1	SARGAYRYT
few	TRBJ2-6	TRBV6-5	ASSSLSGQLFGANVLT
many	TRBJ2-3	TRBV12-3/TRBV12-4	ASSPGLAGDTQY
few	TRBJ2-7	TRBV21-1	ASSKPCGTGSYEQY
-	TRBJ2-5	TRBV5-1	ASSLDVGWYQETQY
few	TRBJ2-7	TRBV2	ATSTFSYEQY
few	TRBJ2-6	TRBV6-5	ASSYVTGEPSGANVLT
-	TRBJ2-1	TRBV5-1	ASSQWAGGQQF
-	TRBJ2-1	TRBV5-1	ASSTFAHSYNEQF
few	TRBJ2-1	TRBV9	ASSVVPSGSSPHEQF
-	TRBJ1-2	TRBV5-1	ASSSTVYGYT
-	TRBJ2-2	TRBV6-1	ASITGPGLAGGSAGELF